Reported below is one T cell receptor (beta chain). This record belongs to a study of technical replicates of blood from a few donors. After removal of 5 bases from V and 8 bases from J, the junction contained 5 bases not matched to a gene. Germline loops: CDR1 ENHRY, CDR2 SYGVKD. The CDR3 has 13 amino acids. The table came from immunoSEQ multiplex PCR; TCRdb's copy has only in-frame clones and leaves some out. This table has roughly 60,000 clones, roughly 94% appearing once. The chain carries TRBV10-3 and TRBJ1-2; 10 bases map to TRBD1. The sample consisted of PBMCs. The TCR comes from a human donor in good health. Some clones in this sample may be carry-over from other donors' samples. In DNA, the CDR3 is TGTGCCATCAGTTCCGGGACAGGGGAAGGCTACACCTTC. Its protein is CAISSGTGEGYTF.